The clone carrying this T cell receptor beta chain was picked up many times. Its antigen remains unidentified. This entry comes from a study of T cells in Graves' hyperthyroidism and ophthalmopathy. Authors of the study amplified TCR beta CDR3 regions from RNA transcripts. RT-PCR in the first round (using the HTBI primer set) targeted the TCR CDR3. Via MiXCR, TCRdb re-called the multiplex PCR reads, giving one row per CDR3 protein. The sample lists approximately 400,000 distinct CDR3 sequences; 13% were seen once. Regarding the study as a whole: Through a model of 13 V-J features, ophthalmopathy was separated from stable hyperthyroidism.

Trimming at V came to 5 bases and at J to 0 bases, leaving 9 bases not matched to a gene. In germline, CDR1 is SGHTA, CDR2 FQGNSA. The CDR3 totals 17 residues. The TCR originated in a man aged 30 to 45 with Graves' hyperthyroidism that later progressed to Graves' ophthalmopathy. Material for sequencing was blood. The V gene is TRBV7-2, the J gene TRBJ1-4; 7 bases fit TRBD1. Here the CDR3 reads CASSPPTGLSTNEKLFF. Here the CDR3 DNA reads TGTGCCAGCAGCCCCCCGACAGGGCTCTCAACTAATGAAAAACTGTTTTTT.